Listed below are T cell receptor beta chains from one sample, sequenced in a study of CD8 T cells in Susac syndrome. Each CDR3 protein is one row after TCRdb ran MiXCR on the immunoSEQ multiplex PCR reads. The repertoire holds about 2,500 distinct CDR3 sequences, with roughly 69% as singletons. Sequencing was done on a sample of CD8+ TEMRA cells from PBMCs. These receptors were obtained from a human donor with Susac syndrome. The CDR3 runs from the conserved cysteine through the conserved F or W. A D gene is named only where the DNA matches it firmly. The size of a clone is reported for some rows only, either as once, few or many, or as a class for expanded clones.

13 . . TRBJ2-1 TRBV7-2 TGTGCCAGCAGCCCATACATCGACAATGAGCAGTTCTTC CASSPYIDNEQFF
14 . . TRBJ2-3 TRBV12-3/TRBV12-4 TGTGCCAGCAGCCAACAGATTTCCACAGATACGCAGTATTTT CASSQQISTDTQYF
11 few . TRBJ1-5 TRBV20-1 TGCAGTGCTGGGGGAGCTCAGCCCCAGCATTTT CSAGGAQPQHF
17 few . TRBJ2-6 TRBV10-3 TGTGCCATCAGTGAGCCGATGCCGTGGGCTGGGGCCAACGTCCTGACTTTC CAISEPMPWAGANVLTF
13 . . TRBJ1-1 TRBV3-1 TGTGCCAGCAGCCAAATGGGGGACACTGAAGCTTTCTTT CASSQMGDTEAFF
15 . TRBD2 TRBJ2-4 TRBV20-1 TGCAGTGCCCCAAAGCGGGGGAGTCGAGAAAACATTCAGTACTTC CSAPKRGSRENIQYF
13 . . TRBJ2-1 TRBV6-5 TGTGCCAGCAGTCCCGGTAGCTACAATGAGCAGTTCTTC CASSPGSYNEQFF
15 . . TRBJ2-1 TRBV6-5 TGTGCCAGCAGCCCCAAGAGACTAGTACCCAATGAGCAGTTCTTC CASSPKRLVPNEQFF
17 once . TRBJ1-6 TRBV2 TGTGCCAGCAGTGAAGCTGAGGGGTGGTATTATAATTCACCCCTCCACTTT CASSEAEGWYYNSPLHF
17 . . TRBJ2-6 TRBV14 TGTGCCAGCGTCTTCAGGGAAGAGAGCTCTGGGGCCAACGTCCTGACTTTC CASVFREESSGANVLTF
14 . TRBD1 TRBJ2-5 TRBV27 TGTGCCAGCAGTTCGGGACAGCCGGGGGAGACCCAGTACTTC CASSSGQPGETQYF
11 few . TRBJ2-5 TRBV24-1 TGTGCCACCAGTGATGGAGAGACCCAGTACTTC CATSDGETQYF
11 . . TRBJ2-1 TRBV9 TGTGCCAGCAAAGGGGGGGGGAAGGGGTTCTTC CASKGGGKGFF
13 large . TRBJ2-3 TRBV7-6 TGTGCCAGCAGCTTGTTTGTAACAGATACGCAGTATTTT CASSLFVTDTQYF
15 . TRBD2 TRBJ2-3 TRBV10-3 TGTACCATCAGGGACGGACTAGCTAGCACAGATACGCAGTATTTT CTIRDGLASTDTQYF
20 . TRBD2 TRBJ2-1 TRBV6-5 TGTGCCAGCAGTTACCCAGCCGGGACTAGCGGGGAGTGGTCCTACAATGAGCAGTTCTTC CASSYPAGTSGEWSYNEQFF
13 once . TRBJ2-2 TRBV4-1 TGCGCCAGCAGCCAAGATCGAGGCGGGGAGCTGTTTTTT CASSQDRGGELFF
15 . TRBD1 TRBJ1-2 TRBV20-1 TGCAGTGCTAGAGACCCTCCACAGGGGAGGTATGGCTACACCTTC CSARDPPQGRYGYTF